What follows are 4 T cell receptor beta chains derived from one specimen sequenced in a study of cytomegalovirus exposure and HLA in healthy donors. Both 60 Vbeta primers and 13 Jbeta primers went into the PCR. Sequencing was performed with immunoSEQ multiplex PCR; in TCRdb, only in-frame clones are kept and a portion is missing. The data hold around 140,000 clones, with approximately 83% observed a single time. Source material: PBMCs. These receptors were obtained from a male donor in good health and CMV-seronegative.

This chain links TRBV23-1 with TRBJ2-7; D is undetermined. TRBV23-1 is an ORF; its function is uncertain. The V and J ends lost 0 bases and 2 bases respectively, with 11 bases between them. The CDR3 is made up of 15 amino acids. CDR3 region: CASSQSIENPYEQYF. Written as DNA, the CDR3 is TGCGCCAGCAGTCAATCGATAGAGAACCCCTACGAGCAGTACTTC.

The chain employs TRBV9 and TRBJ2-1; 8 bases map to TRBD2. The CDR3 length is 15 residues. Germline CDR1 SGDLS, CDR2 YYNGEE. The J segment lost 0 bases and the V segment lost 3 bases, leaving 2 bases of the junction unmatched. CDR3 sequence reads: CASSAAGGSYNEQFF. CDR3 in DNA: TGTGCCAGCAGCGCCGCGGGAGGCTCCTACAATGAGCAGTTCTTC.

The genes are TRBV29-1 and TRBJ2-5; D possibly corresponds to TRBD1 (7 bases). Trimming removed 7 bases from V and 4 bases from J, with 10 bases in between. Germline V gives CDR1 SQVTM, CDR2 ANQGSEA. The CDR3 consists of 11 residues. CDR3 nucleotides: TGCAGCGGCGGGACAGTAGAGACCCAGTACTTC. Residues: CSGGTVETQYF. Drawing the rest from reference TRBV29-1 and TRBJ2-5, the complete variable domain is SAVISQKPSRDICQRGTSLTIQCQVDSQVTMMFWYRQQPGQSLTLIATANQGSEATYESGFVIDKFPISRPNLTFSTLTVSNMSPEDSSIYLCSGGTVETQYFGPGTRLLVL.

The chain employs TRBV5-1 and TRBJ1-2; tentatively, D is TRBD1 (6 bases). Trimming shortened V by 5 bases and J by 4 bases, and 21 bases separated the two germline ends. The CDR3 runs 16 residues. CDR1 is SGHRS, CDR2 YFSETQ, per germline. CDR3 region: CASREPSPRGSYGYTF. Here the CDR3 DNA reads TGCGCCAGCAGGGAGCCTAGTCCCAGGGGCAGCTATGGCTACACCTTC. The full variable domain, its missing parts supplied by reference TRBV5-1 and TRBJ1-2, is KAGVTQTPRYLIKTRGQQVTLSCSPISGHRSVSWYQQTPGQGLQFLFEYFSETQRNKGNFPGRFSGRQFSNSRSEMNVSTLELGDSALYLCASREPSPRGSYGYTFGSGTRLTVV.